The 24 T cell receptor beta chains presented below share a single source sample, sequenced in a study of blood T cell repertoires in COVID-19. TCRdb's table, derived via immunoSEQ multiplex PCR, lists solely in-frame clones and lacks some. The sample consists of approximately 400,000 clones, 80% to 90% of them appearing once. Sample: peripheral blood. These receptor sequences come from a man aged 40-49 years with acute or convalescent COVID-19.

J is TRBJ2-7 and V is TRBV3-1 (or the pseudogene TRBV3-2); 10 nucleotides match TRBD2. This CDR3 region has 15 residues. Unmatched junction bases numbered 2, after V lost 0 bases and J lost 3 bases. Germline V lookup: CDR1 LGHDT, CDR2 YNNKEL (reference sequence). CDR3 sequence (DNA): TGTGCCAGCAGCCAAGAACTAGCGGGATACTACGAGCAGTACTTC. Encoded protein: CASSQELAGYYEQYF.

The CDR3 reads CASSDAQRLFYNEQFF. Written as DNA, the CDR3 is TGTGCCAGCAGTGACGCACAACGCCTGTTCTACAATGAGCAGTTCTTC. V usage is TRBV2 and J usage is TRBJ2-1; D uncertain. Germline V gene sequence: CDR1 SNHLY, CDR2 FYNNEI. The CDR3 has 16 amino acids. V lost 3 bases, J lost 3 bases, and 15 bases lay in between.

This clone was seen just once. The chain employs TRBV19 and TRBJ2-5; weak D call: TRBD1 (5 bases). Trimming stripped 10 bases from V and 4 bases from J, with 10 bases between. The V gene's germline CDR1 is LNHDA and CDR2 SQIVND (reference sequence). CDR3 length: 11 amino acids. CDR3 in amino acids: CATRRGETQYF. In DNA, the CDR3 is TGTGCCACAAGAAGGGGAGAGACCCAGTACTTC.

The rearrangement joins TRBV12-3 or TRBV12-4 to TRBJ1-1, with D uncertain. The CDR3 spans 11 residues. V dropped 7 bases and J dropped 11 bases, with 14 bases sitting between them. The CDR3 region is CASTTGSDAFF. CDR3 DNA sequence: TGTGCCAGCACCACGGGGTCGGACGCTTTCTTT.

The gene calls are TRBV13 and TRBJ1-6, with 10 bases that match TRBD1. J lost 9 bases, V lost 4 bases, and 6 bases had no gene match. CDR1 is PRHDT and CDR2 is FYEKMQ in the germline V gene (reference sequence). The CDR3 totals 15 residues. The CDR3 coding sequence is TGTGCCAGCAGCTCCGGGACAGGGGTACGTTCACCCCTCCACTTT. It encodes CASSSGTGVRSPLHF.

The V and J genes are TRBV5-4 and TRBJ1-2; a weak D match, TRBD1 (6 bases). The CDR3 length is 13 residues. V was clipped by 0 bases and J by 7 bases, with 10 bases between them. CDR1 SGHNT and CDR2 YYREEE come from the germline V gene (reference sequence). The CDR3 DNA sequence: TGTGCCAGCAGCTTGGGACAGGTCGGTGGCTACACCTTC. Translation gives CASSLGQVGGYTF.

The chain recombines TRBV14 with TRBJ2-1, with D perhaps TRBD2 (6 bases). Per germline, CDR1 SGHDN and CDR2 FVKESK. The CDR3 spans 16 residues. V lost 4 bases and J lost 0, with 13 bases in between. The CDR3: CASSPPFGSSYNEQFF. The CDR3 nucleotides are TGTGCCAGCAGCCCCCCTTTCGGGAGCTCCTACAATGAGCAGTTCTTC.

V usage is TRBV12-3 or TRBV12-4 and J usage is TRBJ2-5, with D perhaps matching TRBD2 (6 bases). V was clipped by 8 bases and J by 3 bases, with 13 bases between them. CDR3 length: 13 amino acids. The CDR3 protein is CASSFGGKETQYF. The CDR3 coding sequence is TGTGCCAGCTCATTCGGGGGAAAAGAGACCCAGTACTTC.

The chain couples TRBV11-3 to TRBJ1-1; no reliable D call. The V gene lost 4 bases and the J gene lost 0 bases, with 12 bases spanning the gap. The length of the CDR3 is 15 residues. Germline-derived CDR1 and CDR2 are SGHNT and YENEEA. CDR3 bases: TGTGCCAGCAGCTCCGTCCGCAGGATGAACACTGAAGCTTTCTTT. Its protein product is CASSSVRRMNTEAFF.

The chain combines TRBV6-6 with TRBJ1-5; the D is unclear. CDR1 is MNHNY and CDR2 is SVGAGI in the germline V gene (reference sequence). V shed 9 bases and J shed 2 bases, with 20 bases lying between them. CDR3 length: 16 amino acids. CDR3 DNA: TGTGCCAGTTTAAACCGGGGAGGGCTAGGCAATCAGCCCCAGCATTTT. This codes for CASLNRGGLGNQPQHF.

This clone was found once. CDR3 coding DNA: TGTGCCAGCAGCCCCGGAGGGAGATTCTATGGCTACACCTTC. Translation: CASSPGGRFYGYTF. This chain joins TRBV5-8 and TRBJ1-2; no definite D call. Germline V CDR1 and CDR2: SGHTS, YDEGEE. Trimming shortened V by 4 bases and J by 4 bases, and 14 bases separated the two germline ends. The CDR3 contains 14 residues.

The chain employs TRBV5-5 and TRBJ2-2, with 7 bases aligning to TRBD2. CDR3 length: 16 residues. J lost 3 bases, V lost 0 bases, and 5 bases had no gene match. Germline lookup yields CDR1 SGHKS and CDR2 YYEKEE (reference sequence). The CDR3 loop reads CASSLEPGRDTGELFF. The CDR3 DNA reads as TGTGCCAGCAGCTTGGAGCCAGGGAGGGACACCGGGGAGCTGTTTTTT.

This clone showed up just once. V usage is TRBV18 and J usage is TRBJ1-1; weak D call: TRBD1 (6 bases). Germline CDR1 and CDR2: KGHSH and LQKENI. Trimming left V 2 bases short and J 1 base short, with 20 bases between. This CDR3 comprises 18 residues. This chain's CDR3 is CASSPMMGRTDQNTEAFF. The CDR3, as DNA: TGTGCCAGCTCACCAATGATGGGGCGGACAGACCAGAACACTGAAGCTTTCTTT. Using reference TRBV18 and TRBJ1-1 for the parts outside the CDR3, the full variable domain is NAGVMQNPRHLVRRRGQEARLRCSPMKGHSHVYWYRQLPEEGLKFMVYLQKENIIDESGMPKERFSAEFPKEGPSILRIQQVVRGDSAAYFCASSPMMGRTDQNTEAFFGQGTRLTVV.

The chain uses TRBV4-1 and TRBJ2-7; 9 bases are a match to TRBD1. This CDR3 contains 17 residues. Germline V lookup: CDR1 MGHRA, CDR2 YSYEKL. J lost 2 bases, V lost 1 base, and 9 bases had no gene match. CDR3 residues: CASSQGSGTGYPYEQYF. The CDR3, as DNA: TGCGCCAGCAGCCAAGGATCCGGGACAGGGTATCCCTACGAGCAGTACTTC.

The CDR3 loop is CASRGGGLYEQYF. As DNA, the CDR3 is TGCGCCAGCAGAGGAGGGGGCTTGTACGAGCAGTACTTC. The V call is TRBV5-1, the J call TRBJ2-7; tentatively, D is TRBD1 (7 bases). The germline gives CDR1 SGHRS, CDR2 YFSETQ. CDR3 length: 13 residues. V lost 5 bases to trimming and J lost 4 bases, with 13 bases between them.

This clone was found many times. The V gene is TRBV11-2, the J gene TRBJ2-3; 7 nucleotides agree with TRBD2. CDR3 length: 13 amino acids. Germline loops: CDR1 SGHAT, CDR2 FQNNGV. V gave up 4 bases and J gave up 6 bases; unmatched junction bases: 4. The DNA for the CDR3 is TGTGCCAGCAGCTGGACTAGTGCCGATACGCAGTATTTT. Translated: CASSWTSADTQYF.

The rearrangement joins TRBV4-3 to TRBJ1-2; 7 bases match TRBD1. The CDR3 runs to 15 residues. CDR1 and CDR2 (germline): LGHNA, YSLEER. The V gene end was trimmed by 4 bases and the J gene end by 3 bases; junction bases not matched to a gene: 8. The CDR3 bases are TGCGCCAGCAGCCCGACAGGGCTCTTCGACTATGGCTACACCTTC. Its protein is CASSPTGLFDYGYTF.

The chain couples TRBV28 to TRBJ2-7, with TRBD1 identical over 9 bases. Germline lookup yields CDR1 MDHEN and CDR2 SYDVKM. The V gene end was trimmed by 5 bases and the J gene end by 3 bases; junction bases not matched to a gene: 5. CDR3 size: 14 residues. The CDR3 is CASSPVTGGYEQYF. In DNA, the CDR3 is TGTGCCAGCAGTCCGGTGACAGGGGGCTACGAGCAGTACTTC.

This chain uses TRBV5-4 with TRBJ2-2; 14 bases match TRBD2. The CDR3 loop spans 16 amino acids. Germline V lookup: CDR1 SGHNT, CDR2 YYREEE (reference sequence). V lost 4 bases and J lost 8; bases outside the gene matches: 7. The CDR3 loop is CASSHPGLAGEGELFF. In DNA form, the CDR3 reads TGTGCCAGCAGCCATCCGGGACTAGCGGGAGAGGGGGAGCTGTTTTTT.

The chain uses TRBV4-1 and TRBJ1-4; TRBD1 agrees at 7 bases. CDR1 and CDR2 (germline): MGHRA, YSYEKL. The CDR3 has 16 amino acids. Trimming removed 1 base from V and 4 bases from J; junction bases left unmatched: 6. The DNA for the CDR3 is TGCGCCAGCAGCCAAGTCGGACAGGTGGTTAATGAAAAACTGTTTTTT. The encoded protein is CASSQVGQVVNEKLFF.

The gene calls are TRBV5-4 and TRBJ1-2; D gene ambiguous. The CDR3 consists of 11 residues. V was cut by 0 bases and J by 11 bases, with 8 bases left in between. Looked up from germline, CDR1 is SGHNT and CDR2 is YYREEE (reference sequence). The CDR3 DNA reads TGTGCCAGCAGCTTGGACGCTAGATACACCTTC. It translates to CASSLDARYTF.

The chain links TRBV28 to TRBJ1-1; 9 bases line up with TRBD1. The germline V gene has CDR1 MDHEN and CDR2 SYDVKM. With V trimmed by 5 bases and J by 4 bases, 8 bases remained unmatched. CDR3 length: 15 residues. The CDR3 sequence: CASSPTQGARTEAFF. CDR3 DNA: TGTGCCAGCAGTCCCACACAGGGGGCGCGCACTGAAGCTTTCTTT.

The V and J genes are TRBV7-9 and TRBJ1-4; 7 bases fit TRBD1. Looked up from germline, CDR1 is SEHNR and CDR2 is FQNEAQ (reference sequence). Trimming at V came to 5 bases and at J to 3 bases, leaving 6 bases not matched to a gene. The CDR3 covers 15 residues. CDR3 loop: CASSRVGTANEKLFF. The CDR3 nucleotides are TGTGCCAGCAGCCGAGTTGGGACAGCTAATGAAAAACTGTTTTTT.

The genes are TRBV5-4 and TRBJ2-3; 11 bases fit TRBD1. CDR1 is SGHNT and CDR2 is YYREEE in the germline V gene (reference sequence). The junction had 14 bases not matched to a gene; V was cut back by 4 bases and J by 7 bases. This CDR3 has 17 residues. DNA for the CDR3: TGTGCCAGCAGCCTTGCCCGCGGACAGGGGGCTATGTATACGCAGTATTTT. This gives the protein CASSLARGQGAMYTQYF.